This T cell receptor (beta chain) was documented in a study of blood T cell repertoires in COVID-19. Turning to the study itself: There were acute and convalescent COVID-19 samples, and they came from the United States, Italy and Spain.

Germline V gives CDR1 SEHNR, CDR2 FQNEAQ (reference sequence). Trimming stripped 1 base from V and 4 bases from J, with 11 bases between. The CDR3 extends over 15 amino acids. Clones were sequenced by immunoSEQ multiplex PCR, and TCRdb holds only the in-frame ones, with some missing. Among some 130,000 clones listed, around three quarters were seen once. This clonotype was sampled from an elderly man with acute or convalescent COVID-19. Input material: peripheral blood. The V and J genes are TRBV7-9 and TRBJ1-3; a possible D gene is TRBD1 (5 bases). The CDR3 nucleotides are TGTGCCAGCAGCTTAGACGACAGTCTGGGAAACACCATATATTTT. Translation gives CASSLDDSLGNTIYF.